These 4 T cell receptor beta chains came from one sample sequenced in a study of T cells in Graves' hyperthyroidism and ophthalmopathy. It was RNA transcripts that yielded the amplified TCR beta CDR3 regions. TCR CDR3 regions were first amplified by RT-PCR with HTBI primers. TCRdb reanalysed the multiplex PCR reads using MiXCR and keeps one entry per CDR3 protein. Of hundreds of thousands of distinct CDR3 sequences listed, about 15% are singletons. The sequencing input was blood. The receptors come from a woman between 35 and 50 years old with Graves' ophthalmopathy.

This clonotype was counted at least ten times. The chain uses TRBV20-1 and TRBJ1-1; D gene ambiguous. V lost 1 base and J 0 bases, leaving 6 bases between the germline ends. CDR1 is DFQATT, CDR2 SNEGSKA, per germline (reference sequence). The length of the CDR3 is 13 residues. CDR3 bases: TGCAGTGCTAGAGGGGAATTGAACACTGAAGCTTTCTTT. Translated: CSARGELNTEAFF.

The chain couples TRBV24-1 to TRBJ2-5; weak D call: TRBD1 (5 bases). Germline V gene sequence: CDR1 KGHDR, CDR2 SFDVKD. The CDR3 length is 14 residues. V dropped 5 bases and J dropped 5 bases, with 14 bases sitting between them. CDR3 DNA: TGTGCCACCAGTGGGTCTCAGGGCTGGGAGACCCAGTACTTC. This encodes CATSGSQGWETQYF.

Many counts were recorded for this clonotype. The chain is built from TRBV14 and TRBJ1-1; weak D call: TRBD1 (5 bases). The CDR3 totals 13 residues. Trimming removed 4 bases from V and 4 bases from J, with 10 bases in between. Germline CDR1 and CDR2: SGHDN and FVKESK. The CDR3 protein is CASSPQQVTEAFF. The CDR3 DNA is TGTGCCAGCAGCCCTCAACAGGTCACTGAAGCTTTCTTT.

This clonotype was seen more than once but under ten times. An end of the junction does not agree with germline; a read error may underlie this. The rearrangement joins TRBV15 to TRBJ1-1, with no clear D. The CDR3 is made up of 13 amino acids. CDR1 and CDR2 from the germline V gene are LNHNV and YYDKDF (reference sequence). The CDR3 DNA reads as TGTGCCACCAGCAGAGGTGGTGGCGCTGAAGCTTCCTTT. It is translated as CATSRGGGAEASF.